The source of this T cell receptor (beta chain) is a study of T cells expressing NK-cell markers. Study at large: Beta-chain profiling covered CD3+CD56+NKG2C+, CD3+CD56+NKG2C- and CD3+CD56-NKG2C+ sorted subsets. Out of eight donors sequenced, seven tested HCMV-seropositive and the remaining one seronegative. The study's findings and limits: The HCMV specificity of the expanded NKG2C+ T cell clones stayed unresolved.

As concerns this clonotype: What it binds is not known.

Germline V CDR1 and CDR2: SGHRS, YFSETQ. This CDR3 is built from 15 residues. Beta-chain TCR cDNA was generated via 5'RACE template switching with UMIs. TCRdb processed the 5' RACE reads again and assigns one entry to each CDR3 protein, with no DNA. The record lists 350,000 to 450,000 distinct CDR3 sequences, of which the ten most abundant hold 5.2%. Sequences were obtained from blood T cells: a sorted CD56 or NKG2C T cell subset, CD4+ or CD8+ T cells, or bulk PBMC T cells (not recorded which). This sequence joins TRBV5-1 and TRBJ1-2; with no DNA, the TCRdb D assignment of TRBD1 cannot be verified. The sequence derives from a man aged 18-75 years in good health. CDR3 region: CASRSQPQGAFGYTF.